The 12 T cell receptor beta chains reported below all come from one sample, sequenced in a study of radiotherapy plus CTLA-4 blockade in lung cancer. Clones were read by immunoSEQ multiplex PCR, and TCRdb kept only the in-frame ones, dropping some. The sample shows more than 75,000 clones, about four fifths of them seen only once. Source: peripheral blood, taken from a patient treated with radiotherapy plus ipilimumab. The receptors come from a human donor with non-small cell lung cancer that progressed on radiotherapy plus ipilimumab.

This clone appeared a few times. This rearrangement joins TRBV21-1 to TRBJ2-5; the table's D call, TRBD1, was not checked against the DNA. TRBV21-1 is a pseudogene. The CDR3 length is 15 residues. Here the CDR3 DNA reads TGTGCCAGCAGCTTACAGGGGCTGGGGGGAGAGACCCAGTACTTC. Translating gives CASSLQGLGGETQYF.

This rearrangement joins TRBV9 to TRBJ1-4; D is uncertain. In germline, CDR1 is SGDLS, CDR2 YYNGEE. Trimming took off 0 bases at V and 1 base at J, with 7 bases between the two ends. CDR3 length: 15 amino acids. The CDR3: CASSVGVKTNEKLFF. The CDR3, as DNA: TGTGCCAGCAGCGTAGGGGTAAAAACTAATGAAAAACTGTTTTTT. Variable domain in full (rest from reference TRBV9 and TRBJ1-4): DSGVTQTPKHLITATGQRVTLRCSPRSGDLSVYWYQQSLDQGLQFLIQYYNGEERAKGNILERFSAQQFPDLHSELNLSSLELGDSALYFCASSVGVKTNEKLFFGSGTQLSVL.

V gene TRBV6-1 combines with J gene TRBJ2-1; 11 positions match TRBD2. The CDR3 length is 16 residues. Germline V gene sequence: CDR1 MNHNS, CDR2 SASEGT. After removal of 4 bases from V and 4 bases from J, the junction contained 6 bases not matched to a gene. The CDR3 sequence is CASSVLAGESYNEQFF. For the CDR3, the DNA is TGTGCCAGCAGTGTACTAGCGGGAGAATCTTACAATGAGCAGTTCTTC.

The rearrangement joins TRBV9 to TRBJ2-1, with TRBD2 matching 12 bases. CDR1 is SGDLS and CDR2 is YYNGEE in the germline V gene. The CDR3 totals 18 residues. Trimming removed 3 bases from V and 9 bases from J; junction bases left unmatched: 16. CDR3 residues: CASSEPLQLAGGPVEQFF. For the CDR3, the DNA is TGTGCCAGCAGCGAGCCCCTCCAGCTAGCGGGAGGGCCGGTTGAGCAGTTCTTC.

The J gene is TRBJ2-1, the V gene TRBV6-5; D perhaps matches TRBD2 (5 bases). The germline V gene encodes CDR1 MNHEY and CDR2 SVGAGI. CDR3 length equals 16 residues. Trimming left V 0 bases short and J 3 bases short, with 12 bases between. CDR3 nucleotide sequence: TGTGCCAGCAGTTACTCAGACTATGGTATCTACAATGAGCAGTTCTTC. Translation: CASSYSDYGIYNEQFF.

The CDR3: CASSLYGGFSDTEAFF. CDR3 bases: TGTGCCAGCAGTTTATACGGGGGGTTTTCAGACACTGAAGCTTTCTTT. The chain has TRBV27 and TRBJ1-1, with D possibly matching TRBD1 (5 bases). CDR3 size: 16 residues. The germline CDR1 and CDR2 sequences are MNHEY and SMNVEV (reference sequence). Trimming shortened V by 1 base and J by 3 bases, and 15 bases separated the two germline ends.

J is TRBJ2-7 and V is TRBV5-1; 7 positions agree with TRBD1. Germline trimming cut 7 bases from V and 3 bases from J; bases unmatched to any gene: 10. The CDR3 spans 14 residues. CDR1 is SGHRS and CDR2 is YFSETQ in the germline V gene. Here the CDR3 reads CASVTEGTVYEQYV. The CDR3 DNA is TGCGCCAGCGTCACCGAGGGGACAGTCTACGAGCAGTACGTC.

This sequence joins TRBV10-3 and TRBJ1-4; D remains unclear. Germline CDR1 and CDR2: ENHRY and SYGVKD. V lost 3 bases and J 5 bases, leaving 4 bases between the germline ends. CDR3 length: 12 amino acids. The CDR3: CAISDQNEKLFF. CDR3 coding DNA: TGTGCCATCAGTGACCAGAATGAAAAACTGTTTTTT.

This clone was observed a single time. The genes are TRBV28 and TRBJ2-7; D is possibly TRBD1 or TRBD2 (5 bases each). Per the germline V gene, CDR1 is MDHEN and CDR2 is SYDVKM. The CDR3 sequence is 14 residues long. V lost 6 bases and J lost 7, with 19 bases in between. As DNA, the CDR3 is TGTGCCAGCAGCCCACAGGACCCACTAGGGGAGCAGTACGTC. Translating it yields CASSPQDPLGEQYV.

The V gene is TRBV6-1, the J gene TRBJ1-2; D is ambiguous. The V end was cut by 5 bases, the J end by 0 bases, with 7 bases between. The CDR3 is 13 residues long. The V gene's germline CDR1 is MNHNS and CDR2 SASEGT. CDR3 sequence: CASSMESNYGYTF. The CDR3 bases are TGTGCCAGCAGTATGGAGTCTAACTATGGCTACACCTTC.

V usage is TRBV7-6 and J usage is TRBJ2-1, with D perhaps matching TRBD1 (6 bases). From germline, CDR1 is SGHVS and CDR2 FNYEAQ. The ends were cut back, 5 bases at V and 4 bases at J, with 12 bases in the middle. This CDR3 region has 14 residues. CDR3: CASSLRQEYNEQFF. The CDR3 DNA follows: TGTGCCAGCAGCCTTCGACAGGAATACAATGAGCAGTTCTTC.

Remarks on this clone: Its ends do not fully match the called genes, so a read error is possible. The sample holds other DNA sequences that translate to the same CDR3. The gene calls are TRBV28 and TRBJ2-1; 8 nucleotides agree with TRBD1. Germline V lookup: CDR1 MDHEN, CDR2 SYDVKM. This CDR3 is built from 17 residues. CDR3 nucleotides: TGTGCCAGCAGTCTAGTCTCCGGGACAGGACTATACAATGAGCAATTCTTC. Residues: CASSLVSGTGLYNEQFF.